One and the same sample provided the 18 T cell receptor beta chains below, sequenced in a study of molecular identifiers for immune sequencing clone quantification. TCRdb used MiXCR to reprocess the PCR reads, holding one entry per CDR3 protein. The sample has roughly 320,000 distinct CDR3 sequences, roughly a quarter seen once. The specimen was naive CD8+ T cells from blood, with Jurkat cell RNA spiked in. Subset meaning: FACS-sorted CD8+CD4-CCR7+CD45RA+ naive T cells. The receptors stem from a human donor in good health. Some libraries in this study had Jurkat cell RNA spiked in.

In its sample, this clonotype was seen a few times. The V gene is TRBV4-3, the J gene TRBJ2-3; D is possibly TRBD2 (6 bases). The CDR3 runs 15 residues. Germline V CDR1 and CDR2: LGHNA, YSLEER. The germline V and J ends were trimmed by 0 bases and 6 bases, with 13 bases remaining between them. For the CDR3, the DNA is TGCGCCAGCAGCCAAGATCGGTCTAGCGCGGATACGCAGTATTTT. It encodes CASSQDRSSADTQYF.

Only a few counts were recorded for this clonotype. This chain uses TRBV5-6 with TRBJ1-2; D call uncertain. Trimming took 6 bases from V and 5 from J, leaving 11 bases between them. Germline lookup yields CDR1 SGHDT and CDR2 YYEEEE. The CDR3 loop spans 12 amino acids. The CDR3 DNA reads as TGTGCCAGCATCCGGGCTGGGTATGGCTACACCTTC. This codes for CASIRAGYGYTF.

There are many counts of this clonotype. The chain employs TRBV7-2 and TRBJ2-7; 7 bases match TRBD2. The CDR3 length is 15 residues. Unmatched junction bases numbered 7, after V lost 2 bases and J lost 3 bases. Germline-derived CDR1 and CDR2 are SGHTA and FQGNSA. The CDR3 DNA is TGTGCCAGCAGCTTAAGTGGAAGCGGGGTCTACGAGCAGTACTTC. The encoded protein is CASSLSGSGVYEQYF.

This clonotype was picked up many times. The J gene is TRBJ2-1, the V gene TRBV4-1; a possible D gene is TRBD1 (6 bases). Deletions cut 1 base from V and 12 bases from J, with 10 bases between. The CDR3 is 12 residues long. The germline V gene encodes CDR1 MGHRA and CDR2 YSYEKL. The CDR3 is CASSQVDSWQFF. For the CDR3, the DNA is TGCGCCAGCAGCCAAGTGGACAGCTGGCAGTTCTTC.

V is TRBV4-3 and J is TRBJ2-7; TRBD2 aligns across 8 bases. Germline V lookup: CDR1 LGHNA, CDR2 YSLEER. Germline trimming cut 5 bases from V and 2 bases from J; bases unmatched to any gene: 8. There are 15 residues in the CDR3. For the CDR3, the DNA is TGCGCCAGCAGCGGGACTAGAAGCCTTACCTACGAGCAGTACTTC. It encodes CASSGTRSLTYEQYF.

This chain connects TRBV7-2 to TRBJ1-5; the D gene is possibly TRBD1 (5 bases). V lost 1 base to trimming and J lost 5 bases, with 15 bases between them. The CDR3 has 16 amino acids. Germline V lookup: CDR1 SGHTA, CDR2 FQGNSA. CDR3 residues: CASSLERGAPYQPQHF. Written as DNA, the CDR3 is TGTGCCAGCAGCTTAGAGCGAGGGGCCCCCTATCAGCCCCAGCATTTT.

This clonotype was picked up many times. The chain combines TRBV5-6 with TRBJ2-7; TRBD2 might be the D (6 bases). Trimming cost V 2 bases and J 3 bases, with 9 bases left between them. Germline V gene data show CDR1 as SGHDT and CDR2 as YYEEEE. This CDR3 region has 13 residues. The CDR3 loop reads CASSFVGGYEQYF. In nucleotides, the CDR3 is TGTGCCAGCAGCTTTGTGGGAGGCTACGAGCAGTACTTC. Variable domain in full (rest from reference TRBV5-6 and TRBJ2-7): DAGVTQSPTHLIKTRGQQVTLRCSPKSGHDTVSWYQQALGQGPQFIFQYYEEEERQRGNFPDRFSGHQFPNYSSELNVNALLLGDSALYLCASSFVGGYEQYFGPGTRLTVT.

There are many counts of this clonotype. In DNA form, the CDR3 reads TGTGCCAGTAGCCGGGGCCAAGCCTACGAGCAGTACTTC. Protein sequence: CASSRGQAYEQYF. The chain carries TRBV19 and TRBJ2-7; D might be TRBD1 or TRBD2, each matching 5 bases. Trimming removed 6 bases at V and 2 bases at J, with 11 bases between. This CDR3 has 13 amino acids. Looked up from germline, CDR1 is LNHDA and CDR2 is SQIVND (reference sequence).

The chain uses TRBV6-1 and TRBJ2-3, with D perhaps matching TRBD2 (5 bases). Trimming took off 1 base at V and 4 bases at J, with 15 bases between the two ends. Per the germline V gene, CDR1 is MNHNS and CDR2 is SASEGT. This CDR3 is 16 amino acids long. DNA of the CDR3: TGTGCCAGCAGTGAAGTTGAGGGAACACTCCCAGATACGCAGTATTTT. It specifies CASSEVEGTLPDTQYF.

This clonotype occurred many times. For the CDR3, the DNA is TGTGCCAGCAGCATGATGGGGGGGGAGGCTTTCTTT. This gives the protein CASSMMGGEAFF. The chain carries TRBV7-9 and TRBJ1-1; the D gene is possibly TRBD1 (5 bases). Germline values: CDR1 SEHNR, CDR2 FQNEAQ (reference sequence). V was clipped by 5 bases and J by 11 bases, with 15 bases between them. This CDR3 spans 12 amino acids. Full variable domain (rest looked up from reference TRBV7-9 and TRBJ1-1): DTGVSQNPRHKITKRGQNVTFRCDPISEHNRLYWYRQTLGQGPEFLTYFQNEAQLEKSRLLSDRFSAERPKGSFSTLEIQRTEQGDSAMYLCASSMMGGEAFFGQGTRLTVV.

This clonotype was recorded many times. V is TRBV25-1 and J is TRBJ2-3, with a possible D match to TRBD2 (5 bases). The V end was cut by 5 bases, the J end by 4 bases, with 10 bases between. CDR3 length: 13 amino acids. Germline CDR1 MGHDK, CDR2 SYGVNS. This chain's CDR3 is CASSSQLADTQYF. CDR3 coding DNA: TGTGCCAGCAGTAGTCAACTAGCAGATACGCAGTATTTT.

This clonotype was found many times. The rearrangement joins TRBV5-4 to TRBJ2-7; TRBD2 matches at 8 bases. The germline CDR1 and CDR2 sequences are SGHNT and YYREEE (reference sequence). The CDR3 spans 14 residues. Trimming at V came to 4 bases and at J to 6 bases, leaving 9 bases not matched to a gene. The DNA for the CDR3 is TGTGCCAGCAGCCCTACGGGAGGGGAGAGCGAGCAGTACTTC. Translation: CASSPTGGESEQYF. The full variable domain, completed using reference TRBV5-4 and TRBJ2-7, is ETGVTQSPTHLIKTRGQQVTLRCSSQSGHNTVSWYQQALGQGPQFIFQYYREEENGRGNFPPRFSGLQFPNYSSELNVNALELDDSALYLCASSPTGGESEQYFGPGTRLTVT.

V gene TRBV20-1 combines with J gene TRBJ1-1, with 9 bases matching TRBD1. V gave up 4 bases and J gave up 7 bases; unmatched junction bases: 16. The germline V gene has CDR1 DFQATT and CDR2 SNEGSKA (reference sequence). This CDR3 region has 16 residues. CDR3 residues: CSAKDLLGQGYVEAFF. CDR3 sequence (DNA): TGCAGTGCTAAAGATCTTTTGGGACAGGGTTATGTTGAAGCTTTCTTT.

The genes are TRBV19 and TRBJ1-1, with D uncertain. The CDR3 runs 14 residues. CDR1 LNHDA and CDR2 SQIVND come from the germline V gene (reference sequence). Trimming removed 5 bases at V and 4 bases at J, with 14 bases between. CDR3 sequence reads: CASSAIQAATEAFF. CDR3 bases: TGTGCCAGTAGTGCTATCCAGGCCGCCACTGAAGCTTTCTTT.

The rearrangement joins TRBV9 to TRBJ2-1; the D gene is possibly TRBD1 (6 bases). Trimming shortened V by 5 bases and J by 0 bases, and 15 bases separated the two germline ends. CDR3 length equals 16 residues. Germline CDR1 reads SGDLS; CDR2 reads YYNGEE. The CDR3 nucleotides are TGTGCCAGCAGTAACAGGGCCGCGAGCTCCTACAATGAGCAGTTCTTC. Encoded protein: CASSNRAASSYNEQFF.

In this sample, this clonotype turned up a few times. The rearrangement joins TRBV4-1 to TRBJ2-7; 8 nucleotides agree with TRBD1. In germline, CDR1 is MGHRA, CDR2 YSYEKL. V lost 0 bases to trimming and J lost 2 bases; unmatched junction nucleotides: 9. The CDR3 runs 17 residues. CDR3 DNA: TGCGCCAGCAGCCAAGAGATCTGGGGACAGGCCACCTACGAGCAGTACTTC. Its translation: CASSQEIWGQATYEQYF.

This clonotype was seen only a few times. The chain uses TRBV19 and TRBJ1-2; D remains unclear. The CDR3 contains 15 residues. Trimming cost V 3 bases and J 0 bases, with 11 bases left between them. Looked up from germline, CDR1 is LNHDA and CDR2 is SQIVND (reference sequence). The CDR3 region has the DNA TGTGCCAGTAGTATGTCCGGGAATGCTAACTATGGCTACACCTTC. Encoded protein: CASSMSGNANYGYTF.

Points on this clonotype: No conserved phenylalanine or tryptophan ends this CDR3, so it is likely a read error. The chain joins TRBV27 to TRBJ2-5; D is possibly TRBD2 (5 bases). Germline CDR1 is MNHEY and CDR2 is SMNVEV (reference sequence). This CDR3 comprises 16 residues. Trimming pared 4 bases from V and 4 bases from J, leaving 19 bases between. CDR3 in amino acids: CASSSRTRVGPETQYL. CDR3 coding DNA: TGTGCCAGCAGTTCCAGGACTCGAGTAGGGCCAGAGACCCAGTACCTC.